This T cell receptor (beta chain) emerged from a study of tumor-infiltrating lymphocytes in oesophageal squamous cell carcinoma. This clonotype was detected only a few times. TCRdb re-called the PCR reads with MiXCR, one entry per CDR3 protein. The sample has some 15,000 distinct CDR3 sequences; under 65% are singletons. The germline V gene encodes CDR1 SGHVS and CDR2 FNYEAQ. This CDR3 is built from 15 residues. The sequencing sample was made of esophageal tumor tissue. The TCR originated in a female donor with esophageal squamous cell carcinoma. The V gene is TRBV7-6, the J gene TRBJ2-7; 11 positions agree with TRBD1. The J call may be mistaken, given a closer DNA end match to TRBJ2-1. The CDR3 is CASSWTGGAHNEQFF. The CDR3 DNA reads as TGTGCCAGCAGCTGGACAGGGGGCGCCCACAATGAGCAGTTCTTC.